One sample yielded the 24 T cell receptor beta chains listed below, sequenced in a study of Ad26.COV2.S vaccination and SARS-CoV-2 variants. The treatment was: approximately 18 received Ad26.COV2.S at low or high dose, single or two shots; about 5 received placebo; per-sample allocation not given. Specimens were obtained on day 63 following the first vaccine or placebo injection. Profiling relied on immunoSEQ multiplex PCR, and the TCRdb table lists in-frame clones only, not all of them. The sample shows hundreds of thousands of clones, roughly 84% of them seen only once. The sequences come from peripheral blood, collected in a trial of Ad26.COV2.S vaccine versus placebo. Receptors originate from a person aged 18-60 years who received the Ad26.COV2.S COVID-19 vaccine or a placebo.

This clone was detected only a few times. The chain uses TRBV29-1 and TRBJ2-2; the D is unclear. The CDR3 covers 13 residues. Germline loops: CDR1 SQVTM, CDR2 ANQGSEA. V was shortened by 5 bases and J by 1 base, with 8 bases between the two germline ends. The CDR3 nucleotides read TGCAGCGTTACCCTAGAGAACACCGGGGAGCTGTTTTTT. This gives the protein CSVTLENTGELFF.

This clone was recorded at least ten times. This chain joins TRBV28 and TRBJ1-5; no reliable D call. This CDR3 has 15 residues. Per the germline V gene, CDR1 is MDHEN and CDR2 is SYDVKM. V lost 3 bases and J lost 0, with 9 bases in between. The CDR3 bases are TGTGCCAGCAGTTTCGCGGACGGTAGCAATCAGCCCCAGCATTTT. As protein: CASSFADGSNQPQHF.

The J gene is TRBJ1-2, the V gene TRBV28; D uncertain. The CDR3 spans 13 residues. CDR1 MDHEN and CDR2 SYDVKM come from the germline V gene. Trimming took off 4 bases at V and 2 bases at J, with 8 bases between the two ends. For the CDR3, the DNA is TGTGCCAGCAGTTGGAAGAGAAACTATGGCTACACCTTC. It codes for CASSWKRNYGYTF.

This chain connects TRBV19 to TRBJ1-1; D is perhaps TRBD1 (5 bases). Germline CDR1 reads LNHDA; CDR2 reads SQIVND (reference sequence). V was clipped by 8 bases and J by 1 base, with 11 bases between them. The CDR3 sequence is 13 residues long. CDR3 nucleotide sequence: TGTGCCAGTTCGGGGGGGTCGAACACTGAAGCTTTCTTT. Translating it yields CASSGGSNTEAFF. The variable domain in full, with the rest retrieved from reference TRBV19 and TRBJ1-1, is DGGITQSPKYLFRKEGQNVTLSCEQNLNHDAMYWYRQDPGQGLRLIYYSQIVNDFQKGDIAEGYSVSREKKESFPLTVTSAQKNPTAFYLCASSGGSNTEAFFGQGTRLTVV.

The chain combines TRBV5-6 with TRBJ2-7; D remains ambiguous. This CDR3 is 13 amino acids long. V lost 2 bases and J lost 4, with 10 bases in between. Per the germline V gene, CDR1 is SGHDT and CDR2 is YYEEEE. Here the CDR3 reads CASSLGNPYEQYF. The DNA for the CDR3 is TGTGCCAGCAGCTTAGGTAATCCTTACGAGCAGTACTTC.

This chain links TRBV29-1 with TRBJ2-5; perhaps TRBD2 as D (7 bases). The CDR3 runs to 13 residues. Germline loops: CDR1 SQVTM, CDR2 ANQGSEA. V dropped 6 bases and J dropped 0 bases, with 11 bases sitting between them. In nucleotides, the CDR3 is TGCAGCGTGCGGGGGCGAAACCAAGAGACCCAGTACTTC. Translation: CSVRGRNQETQYF. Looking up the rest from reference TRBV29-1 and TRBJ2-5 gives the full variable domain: SAVISQKPSRDICQRGTSLTIQCQVDSQVTMMFWYRQQPGQSLTLIATANQGSEATYESGFVIDKFPISRPNLTFSTLTVSNMSPEDSSIYLCSVRGRNQETQYFGPGTRLLVL.

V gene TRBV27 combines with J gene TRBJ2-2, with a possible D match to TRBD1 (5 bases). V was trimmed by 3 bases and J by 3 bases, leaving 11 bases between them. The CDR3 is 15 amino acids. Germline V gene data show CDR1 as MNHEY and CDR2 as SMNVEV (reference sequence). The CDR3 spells CASSFQGIDTGELFF. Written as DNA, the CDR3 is TGTGCCAGCAGTTTTCAGGGAATCGACACCGGGGAGCTGTTTTTT.

The CDR3 spells CASSQGWDRYSYEQYF. For the CDR3, the DNA is TGCGCCAGCAGCCAAGGCTGGGACAGGTACTCCTACGAGCAGTACTTC. The chain couples TRBV4-1 to TRBJ2-7, with 8 bases lining up with TRBD1. CDR1 and CDR2 from the germline V gene are MGHRA and YSYEKL. This CDR3 has 16 residues. The V and J ends lost 1 base and 0 bases, in that order; junction bases with no gene match: 5.

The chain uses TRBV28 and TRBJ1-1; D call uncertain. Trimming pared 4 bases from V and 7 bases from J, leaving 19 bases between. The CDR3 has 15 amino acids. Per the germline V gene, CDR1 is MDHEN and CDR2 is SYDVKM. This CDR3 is CASSSLQSSGSEAFF. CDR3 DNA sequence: TGTGCCAGCAGTTCTCTACAAAGCTCCGGGAGTGAAGCTTTCTTT.

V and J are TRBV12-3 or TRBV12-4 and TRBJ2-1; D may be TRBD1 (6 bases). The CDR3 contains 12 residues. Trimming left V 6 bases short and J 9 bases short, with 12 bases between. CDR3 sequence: CASSPDSSEQFF. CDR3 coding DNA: TGTGCCAGCAGCCCGGACAGTTCTGAGCAGTTCTTC.

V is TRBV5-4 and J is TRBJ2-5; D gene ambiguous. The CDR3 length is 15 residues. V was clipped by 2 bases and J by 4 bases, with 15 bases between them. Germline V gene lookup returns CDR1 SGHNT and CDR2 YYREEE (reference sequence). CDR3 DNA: TGTGCCAGCAGCTTTATTAGCCTAACGGGAGAGACCCAGTACTTC. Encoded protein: CASSFISLTGETQYF. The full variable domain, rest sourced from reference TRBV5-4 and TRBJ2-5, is ETGVTQSPTHLIKTRGQQVTLRCSSQSGHNTVSWYQQALGQGPQFIFQYYREEENGRGNFPPRFSGLQFPNYSSELNVNALELDDSALYLCASSFISLTGETQYFGPGTRLLVL.

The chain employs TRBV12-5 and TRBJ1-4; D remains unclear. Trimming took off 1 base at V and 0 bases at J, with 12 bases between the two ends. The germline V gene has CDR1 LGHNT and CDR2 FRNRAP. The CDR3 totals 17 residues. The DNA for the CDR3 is TGTGCTAGTGGTTTGGACCATTACGGGGCAACTAATGAAAAACTGTTTTTT. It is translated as CASGLDHYGATNEKLFF.

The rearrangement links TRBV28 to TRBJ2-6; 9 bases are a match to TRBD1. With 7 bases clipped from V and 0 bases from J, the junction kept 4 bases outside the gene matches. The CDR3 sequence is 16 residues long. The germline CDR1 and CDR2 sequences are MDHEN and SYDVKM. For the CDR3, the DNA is TGTGCCAGCACAGGGACAGGGCACTCTGGGGCCAACGTCCTGACTTTC. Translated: CASTGTGHSGANVLTF.

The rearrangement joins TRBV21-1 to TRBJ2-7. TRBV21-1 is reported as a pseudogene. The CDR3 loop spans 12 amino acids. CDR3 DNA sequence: TGTGCCAGCAGCAAAGAGGGCAACTGGCAGTACTTC. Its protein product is CASSKEGNWQYF.

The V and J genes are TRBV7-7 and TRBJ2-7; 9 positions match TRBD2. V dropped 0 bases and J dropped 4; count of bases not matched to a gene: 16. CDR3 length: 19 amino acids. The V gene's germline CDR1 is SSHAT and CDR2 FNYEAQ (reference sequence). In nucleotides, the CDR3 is TGTGCCAGCAGCTTAGCGTATTCCAGCGGGAGGATCCCCCCTTACGAGCAGTACTTC. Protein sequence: CASSLAYSSGRIPPYEQYF.

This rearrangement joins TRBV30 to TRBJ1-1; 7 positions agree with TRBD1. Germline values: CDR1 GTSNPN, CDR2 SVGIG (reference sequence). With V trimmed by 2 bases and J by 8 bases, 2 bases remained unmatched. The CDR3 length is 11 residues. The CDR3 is CAWSIQGEAFF. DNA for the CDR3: TGTGCCTGGAGTATACAGGGGGAAGCTTTCTTT.

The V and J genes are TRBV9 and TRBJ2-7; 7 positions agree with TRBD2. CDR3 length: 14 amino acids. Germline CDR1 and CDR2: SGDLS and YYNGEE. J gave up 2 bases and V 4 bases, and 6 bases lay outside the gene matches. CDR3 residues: CASSRGRATYEQYF. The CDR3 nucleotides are TGTGCCAGCAGCCGGGGGAGGGCAACCTACGAGCAGTACTTC.

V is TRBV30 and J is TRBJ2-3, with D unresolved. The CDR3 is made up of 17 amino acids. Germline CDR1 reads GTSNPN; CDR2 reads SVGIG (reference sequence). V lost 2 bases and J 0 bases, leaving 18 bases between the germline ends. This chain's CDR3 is CAWSWRRAEASTDTQYF. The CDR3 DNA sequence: TGTGCCTGGAGTTGGAGAAGGGCCGAGGCTAGCACAGATACGCAGTATTTT.

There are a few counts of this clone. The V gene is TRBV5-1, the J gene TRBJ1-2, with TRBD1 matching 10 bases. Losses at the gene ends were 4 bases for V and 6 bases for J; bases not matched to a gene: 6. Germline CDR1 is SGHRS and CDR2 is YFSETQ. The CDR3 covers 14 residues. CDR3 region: CASSLGTGADGYTF. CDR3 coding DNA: TGCGCCAGCAGCCTGGGGACAGGGGCGGATGGCTACACCTTC.

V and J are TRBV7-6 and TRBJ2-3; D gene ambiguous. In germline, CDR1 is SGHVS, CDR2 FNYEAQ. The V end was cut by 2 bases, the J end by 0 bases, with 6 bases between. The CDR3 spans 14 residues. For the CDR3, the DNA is TGTGCCAGCAGCTTATTCGGCAGCACAGATACGCAGTATTTT. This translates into CASSLFGSTDTQYF.

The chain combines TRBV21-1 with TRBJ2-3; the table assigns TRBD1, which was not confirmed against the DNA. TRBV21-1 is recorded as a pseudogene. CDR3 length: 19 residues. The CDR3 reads CASTPDRTARARGTDTQYF. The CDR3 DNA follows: TGTGCCAGCACCCCCGATAGGACAGCCCGGGCAAGAGGGACAGATACGCAGTATTTT.

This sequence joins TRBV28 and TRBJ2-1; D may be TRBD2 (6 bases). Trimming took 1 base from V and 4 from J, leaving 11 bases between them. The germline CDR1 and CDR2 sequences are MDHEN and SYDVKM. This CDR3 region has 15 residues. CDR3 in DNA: TGTGCCAGCAGTTTATCCGGGAGCGGGTACAATGAGCAGTTCTTC. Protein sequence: CASSLSGSGYNEQFF.

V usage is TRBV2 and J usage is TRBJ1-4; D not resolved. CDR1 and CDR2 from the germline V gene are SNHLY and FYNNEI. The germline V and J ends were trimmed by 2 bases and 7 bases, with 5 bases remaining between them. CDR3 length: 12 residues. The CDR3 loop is CASSENSEKLFF. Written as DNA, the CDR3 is TGTGCCAGCAGTGAAAATTCTGAAAAACTGTTTTTT.

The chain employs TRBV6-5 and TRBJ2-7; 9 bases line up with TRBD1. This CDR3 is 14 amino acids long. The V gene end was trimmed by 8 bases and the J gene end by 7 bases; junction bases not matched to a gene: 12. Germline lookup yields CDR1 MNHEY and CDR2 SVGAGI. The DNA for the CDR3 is TGTGCCAGCCGCTCCGGGACAGGGCGTGAAGAGCAGTACTTC. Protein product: CASRSGTGREEQYF.